This T cell receptor beta chain was observed in a study of identical twins. There are a few counts of this clonotype. Its antigen is not known. TCRdb called the 5' RACE reads again in MiXCR, with one record for every CDR3 protein. This table has fewer than 900,000 distinct CDR3 sequences, around 21% appearing once. Study-wide results and limits: Out-of-frame alpha sequences that twins shared showed excess low generation probability. Cross-sectional statistical analysis was relied on for the conclusions, without the same donors being followed.

These sequences were also reported in another study, on T cells expressing NK-cell markers. That source adds: These same clonotypes (in a few donors) also led the CD3+CD56-NKG2C+ fraction.

The receptor was derived from a woman under 30 in good health. The source material was PBMCs.

In DNA, the CDR3 is TGCATACCCCAGGGATATGGCTACACCTTC. Residues: CIPQGYGYTF. This sequence joins TRBV20-1 and TRBJ1-2; D might be TRBD1 (5 bases). This CDR3 spans 10 amino acids. Looked up from germline, CDR1 is DFQATT and CDR2 is SNEGSKA (reference sequence).